This TCR beta chain was captured in a study of spatial heterogeneity in lung cancer. This clonotype was picked up many times. Antigen specificity is unknown. General study points: Ubiquitous expanded tumor TCRs were seen in blood more at resection than at follow-up.

The V end was cut by 8 bases, the J end by 5 bases, with 12 bases between. CDR3 length equals 13 residues. Germline CDR1 and CDR2: LGHDT and YNNKEL (reference sequence). The library protocol tagged each TCR cDNA with a unique molecular identifier. In TCRdb, the 5' RACE reads were re-called with MiXCR into one record per CDR3 protein. Of 30,000 to 45,000 distinct CDR3 sequences listed, 6% to 8% are singletons. As for time point: sample taken at primary tumor resection. Untreated early-stage non-small cell lung cancer patients, approximately 79 in total, were the donors. No cell sorting; template was whole RNA from tumor, lung tissue or PBMC.

The chain recombines TRBV3-1 with TRBJ1-4; D unclear. This sequence was found in a male donor with early-stage non-small cell lung cancer. This specimen consisted of PBMCs, obtained at surgery. CDR3 sequence reads: CASATTLNEKLFF. CDR3 DNA sequence: TGTGCCAGCGCCACTACTCTGAATGAAAAACTGTTTTTT.